The next 24 T cell receptor beta chains were all read from a single sample in a study of blood T cell repertoires in COVID-19. Sequencing was performed with immunoSEQ multiplex PCR; in TCRdb, only in-frame clones are kept and a portion is missing. The table has over 250,000 clones, 85% to 90% seen once. What was sequenced was peripheral blood. These receptors originate from a woman in her thirties or forties who had recovered from COVID-19.

V and J are TRBV19 and TRBJ1-1; D possibly corresponds to TRBD1 (5 bases). Germline values: CDR1 LNHDA, CDR2 SQIVND (reference sequence). The CDR3 sequence is 12 residues long. Trimming stripped 5 bases from V and 6 bases from J, with 10 bases between. The DNA for the CDR3 is TGTGCCAGTAGTTTCCCCAGGGCTGAAGCTTTCTTT. The encoded protein is CASSFPRAEAFF.

The chain carries TRBV5-6 and TRBJ2-7, with 7 positions matching TRBD1. V trimming: 3 bases; J trimming: 2 bases; junction bases outside the gene matches: 8. CDR1 is SGHDT and CDR2 is YYEEEE in the germline V gene. The CDR3 spans 15 residues. In nucleotides, the CDR3 is TGTGCCAGCAGCTCCGACAGGGATTGGACCTACGAGCAGTACTTC. This gives the protein CASSSDRDWTYEQYF. The full variable domain, with the rest looked up from reference TRBV5-6 and TRBJ2-7, is DAGVTQSPTHLIKTRGQQVTLRCSPKSGHDTVSWYQQALGQGPQFIFQYYEEEERQRGNFPDRFSGHQFPNYSSELNVNALLLGDSALYLCASSSDRDWTYEQYFGPGTRLTVT.

The V gene is TRBV5-4, the J gene TRBJ2-2; D is undetermined. The CDR3 sequence is 12 residues long. Trimming took 4 bases from V and 2 from J, leaving 3 bases between them. CDR1 is SGHNT, CDR2 YYREEE, per germline (reference sequence). This CDR3 reads CASSINTGELFF. The CDR3 DNA reads as TGTGCCAGCAGCATAAACACCGGGGAGCTGTTTTTT.

This clone was counted once. The genes are TRBV6-2 or TRBV6-3 and TRBJ1-5; the match to TRBD1 covers 11 bases. Germline lookup yields CDR1 MNHEY and CDR2 SVGEGT. The CDR3 consists of 13 residues. J gave up 7 bases and V 5 bases, and 1 base lay outside the gene matches. The CDR3 is CASSRDRGQPQHF. Written as DNA, the CDR3 is TGTGCCAGCAGTAGGGACAGGGGGCAGCCCCAGCATTTT.

V is TRBV5-4 and J is TRBJ2-5; D is ambiguous. Germline CDR1 is SGHNT and CDR2 is YYREEE (reference sequence). V lost 4 bases to trimming and J lost 2 bases, with 9 bases between them. CDR3 length: 13 amino acids. CDR3 in amino acids: CASSGDQQETQYF. The CDR3 nucleotides read TGTGCCAGCAGCGGAGACCAACAAGAGACCCAGTACTTC.

This chain links TRBV6-2 or TRBV6-3 with TRBJ2-3; TRBD1 matches at 10 bases. Trimming removed 0 bases from V and 1 base from J; junction bases left unmatched: 1. Looked up from germline, CDR1 is MNHEY and CDR2 is SVGEGT. The CDR3 is 16 residues long. The CDR3, as DNA: TGTGCCAGCAGTTACTCGGGGACAGGGGGCACAGATACGCAGTATTTT. Translation gives CASSYSGTGGTDTQYF.

The J gene is TRBJ1-1, the V gene TRBV5-1; no clear D. Per the germline V gene, CDR1 is SGHRS and CDR2 is YFSETQ. CDR3 length: 13 amino acids. Between the trimmed V and J ends, which lost 4 bases and 0 bases, there was a span of 7 bases. The chain's CDR3 is CASSPGVNTEAFF. The DNA for the CDR3 is TGCGCCAGCAGCCCCGGGGTGAACACTGAAGCTTTCTTT.

This clone was observed a single time. The rearrangement joins TRBV27 to TRBJ1-1; possible D gene TRBD1, 6 bases. Deletions cut 2 bases from V and 2 bases from J, with 12 bases between. Germline values: CDR1 MNHEY, CDR2 SMNVEV (reference sequence). The CDR3 spans 15 residues. This chain's CDR3 is CASSLRGGRNTEAFF. CDR3 sequence (DNA): TGTGCCAGCAGTTTAAGGGGGGGGCGAAACACTGAAGCTTTCTTT.

This rearrangement joins TRBV7-3 to TRBJ2-5, with 7 bases lining up with TRBD1. CDR3 length equals 14 residues. Germline CDR1 and CDR2: SGHTA and FQGTGA. The trim removed 3 bases at V and 3 bases at J, leaving 4 bases unmatched. CDR3 loop: CASSLTGWEETQYF. The CDR3 DNA follows: TGTGCCAGCAGCTTGACAGGGTGGGAAGAGACCCAGTACTTC. The variable domain in full, completed from reference TRBV7-3 and TRBJ2-5, reads GAGVSQTPSNKVTEKGKYVELRCDPISGHTALYWYRQSLGQGPEFLIYFQGTGAADDSGLPNDRFFAVRPEGSVSTLKIQRTERGDSAVYLCASSLTGWEETQYFGPGTRLLVL.

This chain joins TRBV5-1 and TRBJ1-2; TRBD1 is a possible D gene (5 bases). From germline, CDR1 is SGHRS and CDR2 YFSETQ. The CDR3 has 15 amino acids. V lost 2 bases and J 3 bases, leaving 14 bases between the germline ends. The CDR3 is CASSFEAGRYYGYTF. As DNA, the CDR3 is TGCGCCAGCAGCTTTGAGGCAGGGCGGTACTATGGCTACACCTTC.

The rearrangement uses TRBV7-9 and TRBJ2-7; unclear D gene. This CDR3 comprises 13 residues. Germline lookup yields CDR1 SEHNR and CDR2 FQNEAQ (reference sequence). V lost 5 bases, J lost 3 bases, and 11 bases lay in between. Written as DNA, the CDR3 is TGTGCCAGCAGCCTAGAGAGCAACTACGAGCAGTACTTC. Protein product: CASSLESNYEQYF.

The CDR3 sequence: CASSVTPVNQPQHF. The CDR3 DNA follows: TGTGCCAGCAGCGTGACACCGGTAAATCAGCCCCAGCATTTT. This chain connects TRBV7-3 to TRBJ1-5, with D unresolved. This CDR3 is built from 14 residues. CDR1 and CDR2 (germline): SGHTA, FQGTGA. Trimming removed 5 bases from V and 4 bases from J, with 12 bases in between.

This chain joins TRBV29-1 and TRBJ1-2, with D perhaps TRBD1 (5 bases). The germline V gene has CDR1 SQVTM and CDR2 ANQGSEA. This CDR3 contains 12 residues. V was trimmed by 4 bases and J by 6 bases, leaving 12 bases between them. The CDR3 here is CSVVRGTDGYTF. CDR3 nucleotides: TGCAGCGTTGTACGGGGGACCGATGGCTACACCTTC.

CDR3 DNA sequence: TGTGCCAGCAGCGCTCGATATCAGGGGCGACCCTACGAGCAGTACTTC. This sequence encodes CASSARYQGRPYEQYF. This sequence joins TRBV13 and TRBJ2-7; TRBD1 is a possible D gene (6 bases). Germline V gene data show CDR1 as PRHDT and CDR2 as FYEKMQ (reference sequence). The V and J ends lost 5 bases and 2 bases respectively, with 19 bases between them. CDR3 length equals 16 residues.

DNA for the CDR3: TGCGCCAGCAGCCAAGAGGGGCTAGGGGCCAACGTCCTGACTTTC. It is translated as CASSQEGLGANVLTF. The genes are TRBV4-3 and TRBJ2-6, with D perhaps matching TRBD1 (5 bases). The CDR3 runs 15 residues. Germline V lookup: CDR1 LGHNA, CDR2 YSLEER. V was clipped by 0 bases and J by 4 bases, with 7 bases between them.

Only one count was recorded for this clone. This chain links TRBV19 with TRBJ2-3; the match to TRBD1 covers 8 bases. The V segment lost 5 bases and the J segment 3 bases; nucleotides outside the gene matches: 7. The length of the CDR3 is 15 residues. CDR1 is LNHDA, CDR2 SQIVND, per germline (reference sequence). CDR3 DNA sequence: TGTGCCAGTAGTCTCGACAGGGGTCTTACAGATACGCAGTATTTT. This sequence encodes CASSLDRGLTDTQYF.

The J gene is TRBJ2-3, the V gene TRBV7-9; perhaps TRBD2 as D (6 bases). The CDR3 length is 15 residues. From germline, CDR1 is SEHNR and CDR2 FQNEAQ (reference sequence). The V and J ends lost 5 bases and 3 bases respectively, with 15 bases between them. CDR3 loop: CASSPPGLITDTQYF. The CDR3 nucleotides are TGTGCCAGCAGCCCGCCGGGACTTATAACAGATACGCAGTATTTT.

This clone was seen a single time. V is TRBV6-1 and J is TRBJ1-6; TRBD1 is a possible D gene (6 bases). The V end was cut by 1 base, the J end by 7 bases, with 17 bases between. CDR1 is MNHNS, CDR2 SASEGT, per germline. The CDR3 has 17 amino acids. The CDR3 nucleotides are TGTGCCAGCAGTGAAGTTCGAACAGGGTTAGGAAATTCACCCCTCCACTTT. This codes for CASSEVRTGLGNSPLHF.

This CDR3 is CASSPGTGGYEQYF. DNA of the CDR3: TGTGCCAGCAGTCCCGGGACAGGGGGCTACGAGCAGTACTTC. The V and J genes are TRBV27 and TRBJ2-7; 11 positions match TRBD1. The germline gives CDR1 MNHEY, CDR2 SMNVEV (reference sequence). Germline trimming cut 5 bases from V and 3 bases from J; bases unmatched to any gene: 3. The CDR3 covers 14 residues.

The chain couples TRBV4-1 to TRBJ1-2, with a weak D call TRBD1 (6 bases). Germline CDR1 is MGHRA and CDR2 is YSYEKL. The CDR3 is 14 residues long. V was pared by 3 bases and J by 4 bases, with 12 bases between. CDR3 bases: TGCGCCAGCAGCCATCTAGGACAGCCCTATGGCTACACCTTC. Translated: CASSHLGQPYGYTF.

The rearrangement links TRBV12-5 to TRBJ1-1, with 10 bases that match TRBD1. Germline V gene data show CDR1 as LGHNT and CDR2 as FRNRAP. CDR3 length: 18 residues. Trimming cost V 6 bases and J 1 base; bases outside gene matches: 14. The CDR3 nucleotides read TGTGCTAGTGGCTTCTCCGCCTGGGACAGGGGAGCGAACACTGAAGCTTTCTTT. This encodes CASGFSAWDRGANTEAFF.

The rearrangement joins TRBV7-3 to TRBJ1-1; a weak D match, TRBD1 (5 bases). Trimming shortened V by 5 bases and J by 2 bases, and 18 bases separated the two germline ends. Per the germline V gene, CDR1 is SGHTA and CDR2 is FQGTGA. CDR3 length: 16 amino acids. This CDR3 reads CASSHLGGNSNTEAFF. The CDR3 DNA sequence: TGTGCCAGCAGCCACCTGGGGGGGAACAGCAACACTGAAGCTTTCTTT.

The rearrangement links TRBV7-2 to TRBJ2-2, with a weak D call TRBD1 (6 bases). CDR3 length: 13 amino acids. V was shortened by 3 bases and J by 5 bases, with 7 bases between the two germline ends. Germline V gene data show CDR1 as SGHTA and CDR2 as FQGNSA. CDR3 DNA: TGTGCCAGCAGCTTGGACAGAACCGGGGAGCTGTTTTTT. This sequence encodes CASSLDRTGELFF.

The chain links TRBV27 to TRBJ2-7; 9 nucleotides line up with TRBD1. CDR3 length: 14 amino acids. CDR1 and CDR2 (germline): MNHEY, SMNVEV (reference sequence). V was pared by 5 bases and J by 3 bases, with 5 bases of the junction left unmatched. The CDR3 sequence is CASSKTGGFYEQYF. In DNA form, the CDR3 reads TGTGCCAGCAGTAAAACAGGGGGCTTCTACGAGCAGTACTTC.